This T cell receptor (beta chain) was captured by sequencing in a study of cytomegalovirus exposure and HLA in healthy donors. Overall study findings and caveats: A few V segments could not be told apart, such as TRBV6-2 and TRBV6-3, and were left out. TCR beta chain V- and J-gene trimming was linked, in a later analysis, to a missense variant in DCLRE1C. While the bulk of TCR sequences proved rare, some public TCRs turned up in many donors. In an earlier analysis, most TCR beta V segments were productive about 87% or about 30% of the time.

Deletions cut 5 bases from V and 6 bases from J, with 19 bases between. CDR3 length: 15 amino acids. Germline CDR1 SGHDN, CDR2 FVKESK. The PCR contained 60 Vbeta and 13 Jbeta primers. Clones were read by immunoSEQ multiplex PCR, and TCRdb kept only the in-frame ones, dropping some. The table has about 160,000 clones, 70% to 85% seen once. This clone was seen only a few times. The antigen remains unidentified. The gene calls are TRBV14 and TRBJ2-5, with D maybe TRBD1 (6 bases). The sequence was obtained from a man in his forties or fifties in good health and CMV-seropositive. Source material: PBMCs. The CDR3 nucleotides read TGTGCCAGCAGCTCATTGGACAGTAGAGTCCAGACCCAGTACTTC. It codes for CASSSLDSRVQTQYF.